A selection of T cell receptor beta chains follows, all from one sample in a study of beta chain features in type 1 diabetes. The table came from immunoSEQ multiplex PCR; TCRdb's copy has only in-frame clones and leaves some out. The data show roughly 610,000 clones, around 15% seen once. Sample: naive CD4+ T cells from blood. These receptors all come from a man between 18 and 29 years old in good health. CDR3s include the opening cysteine and the closing phenylalanine or tryptophan. A D gene is named only where the DNA matches it firmly. Clone size is shown for a subset of rows, as once, few, many or a class of expanded clone.

few	TRBV13	NA	TRBJ2-2	CASSGGRRPRELFF	TGTGCCAGCTCCGGGGGGCGCCGACCCCGGGAGCTGTTTTTT
few	TRBV6-4	NA	TRBJ1-5	CASSGLQPQHF	TGTGCCAGCAGCGGACTGCAGCCCCAGCATTTT
few	TRBV29-1	NA	TRBJ2-7	CSVYPQGRKNEQYF	TGCAGCGTTTATCCACAGGGAAGAAAGAACGAGCAGTACTTC
few	TRBV7-9	NA	TRBJ2-7	CASTRDRSYEQYF	TGTGCCAGCACCCGGGATCGCTCCTACGAGCAGTACTTC
NA	TRBV11-2	NA	TRBJ2-6	CASSSFPGANVLTF	TGTGCCAGCAGCTCATTCCCCGGGGCCAACGTCCTGACTTTC
NA	TRBV4-1	NA	TRBJ2-1	CASSQDGGGSYNEQFF	TGCGCCAGCAGCCAAGATGGGGGAGGATCCTACAATGAGCAGTTCTTC
few	TRBV9	TRBD2	TRBJ2-5	CASSPGTSGRGKTQYF	TGTGCCAGCAGCCCTGGGACTAGCGGGAGAGGGAAGACCCAGTACTTC
NA	TRBV15	TRBD1	TRBJ2-4	CATSVTGTAAYF	TGTGCCACCAGCGTTACCGGGACAGCGGCTTACTTC
NA	TRBV7-2	TRBD1	TRBJ1-2	CASSFDRAAGYTF	TGTGCCAGCAGCTTTGACAGGGCGGCTGGCTACACCTTC
NA	TRBV18	TRBD1	TRBJ1-2	CASSPDREHSF	TGTGCCAGCTCACCCGACAGGGAACACTCCTTC
few	TRBV5-1	NA	TRBJ1-1	CASSLAARSEAFF	TGCGCCAGCAGCTTGGCAGCACGATCTGAAGCTTTCTTT
NA	TRBV5-1	TRBD2	TRBJ2-7	CASSLISGGGSYEQYF	TGCGCCAGCAGCTTGATATCGGGCGGGGGCTCCTACGAGCAGTACTTC
NA	TRBV15	NA	TRBJ1-2	CATSRAALVSYGYTF	TGTGCCACCAGCAGAGCGGCCTTGGTTTCGTATGGCTACACCTTC
NA	TRBV21-1	NA	TRBJ2-7	CASSNDRSLYEQYF	TGTGCCAGCAGCAACGACAGGTCTCTTTACGAGCAGTACTTC
many	TRBV19	NA	TRBJ2-1	CASSRRGGTSYNEQFF	TGTGCCAGTAGTAGGCGCGGTGGCACCTCCTACAATGAGCAGTTCTTC
many	TRBV10-3	TRBD1	TRBJ2-1	CAISGYRGNNEQFF	TGTGCCATCAGTGGGTACAGGGGTAATAATGAGCAGTTCTTC
NA	TRBV4-2	TRBD2	TRBJ2-3	CASSQVPAGLSTDTQYF	TGTGCCAGCAGCCAAGTACCAGCGGGATTGAGCACAGATACGCAGTATTTT
NA	TRBV15	TRBD2	TRBJ2-5	CATSRYGTSGRETQYF	TGTGCCACCAGCAGATATGGGACTAGCGGGAGGGAGACCCAGTACTTC
few	TRBV28	NA	TRBJ2-2	CASRSRDVYRPITGELFF	TGTGCCAGCAGATCGCGGGACGTTTATAGACCCATCACCGGGGAGCTGTTTTTT
few	TRBV5-1	NA	TRBJ2-3	CASNSGSTDTQYF	TGCGCCAGTAACTCTGGGAGCACAGATACGCAGTATTTT
NA	TRBV9	NA	TRBJ2-4	CASSVTGGQNIQYF	TGTGCCAGCAGCGTAACCGGGGGCCAAAACATTCAGTACTTC
NA	TRBV27	NA	TRBJ2-5	CASSRRGLGGAIETQYF	TGTGCCAGCAGCAGACGCGGGCTAGGGGGGGCAATCGAGACCCAGTACTTC
NA	TRBV2	TRBD2	TRBJ2-3	CASSEGLAVAYF	TGTGCCAGCAGTGAAGGACTAGCGGTGGCATATTTT
NA	TRBV10-3	TRBD2	TRBJ2-1	CAISGTSGRASEQFF	TGTGCCATCAGTGGGACTAGCGGGAGGGCATCCGAGCAGTTCTTC
few	TRBV30	TRBD1	TRBJ2-2	CAWSPGTGGIVNTGELFF	TGTGCCTGGAGTCCCGGGACAGGGGGGATAGTCAACACCGGGGAGCTGTTTTTT
NA	TRBV21-1	NA	TRBJ2-5	CASLGGVQETQYF	TGTGCCAGCTTAGGGGGGGTCCAAGAGACCCAGTACTTC
NA	TRBV5-6	TRBD1	TRBJ1-4	CASSLLSGTGKEKLFF	TGTGCCAGCAGCTTGCTTTCCGGGACAGGGAAAGAAAAACTGTTTTTT
many	TRBV10-3	NA	TRBJ1-4	CAIRDGGRFNEKLFF	TGTGCCATCAGAGACGGGGGACGGTTTAATGAAAAACTGTTTTTT
NA	TRBV9	NA	TRBJ2-5	CASSVAMLGQETQYF	TGTGCCAGCAGCGTAGCTATGCTAGGCCAAGAGACCCAGTACTTC
few	TRBV19	NA	TRBJ2-1	CASSIRRENNYNEQFF	TGTGCCAGTAGTATTAGGAGAGAAAATAACTACAATGAGCAGTTCTTC